The count of the clone carrying this T cell receptor (beta chain) is one. In this CDR3 the conserved last residue, phenylalanine or tryptophan, is missing, so a read error is likely. The data are from a study of T-cell memory formation after mild COVID-19. Study overall: TCR clustering was largely donor specific.

TCRdb processed the 5' RACE reads anew with MiXCR; each CDR3 protein has one entry. The data show more than 450,000 distinct CDR3 sequences, under 20% seen once. The sequence was collected from an adult woman who had mild COVID-19 (a few samples of this study predate the infection). Cell type and time point are not known. Sequenced material: PBMCs or a T cell subset sorted from them (not recorded which).

The CDR3 nucleotides are TGTGCCAGCACCCCGGGACTAGAGGATGAGCAGTTCTTA. Translated: CASTPGLEDEQFL. The chain employs TRBV12-3 or TRBV12-4 and TRBJ2-1; 8 bases map to TRBD2. V dropped 7 bases and J dropped 8; count of bases not matched to a gene: 7. The CDR3 loop spans 13 amino acids.